This TCR beta chain was captured by sequencing in a study of blood T cell repertoires in COVID-19. Whole-study context: The origin of the acute and convalescent COVID-19 samples was the United States, Italy and Spain. Nucleic acid was either cDNA or gDNA, and it came from T cells, B-cell-depleted T cells, or PBMCs.

Source study methods: Amplifying reference gene primers gave estimates of nucleated cell counts. Sequencing was performed with immunoSEQ multiplex PCR; in TCRdb, only in-frame clones are kept and a portion is missing. That table supplies the V and J calls and clone size; D and trimming were determined from the DNA. The profile shows 80,000 to 130,000 clones, around nine tenths of them singletons. This TCR derives from a man aged 70 or older with acute or convalescent COVID-19. The sequenced sample consisted of peripheral blood.

CDR3 amino acids: CASSQFTSGYNEQFF. In DNA, the CDR3 is TGCGCCAGCAGCCAATTTACTAGCGGGTACAATGAGCAGTTCTTC. The V and J genes are TRBV4-1 and TRBJ2-1, with TRBD2 identical over 9 bases. With V trimmed by 2 bases and J by 4 bases, 3 bases remained unmatched. This CDR3 spans 15 amino acids. Germline lookup yields CDR1 MGHRA and CDR2 YSYEKL.